A selection of T cell receptor beta chains follows, all from one sample in a study of CD8+CD57+ T cells in acquired aplastic anemia. One entry per CDR3 protein, called by TCRdb with MiXCR from the reads. The sample records some 150,000 distinct CDR3 sequences, approximately 41% being singletons. The sequencing sample was made of sorted CD4+, CD8+, or CD8+CD57+ T cells (not recorded which) from PBMCs. These receptors all stem from a human donor in good health, serving as a control. CDR3s include the opening cysteine and the closing phenylalanine or tryptophan. A D gene is named only where the DNA matches it firmly. Not all rows give a size; the values are once, few, many and, for expanded clones, a class.

cdr3_aa: CSARRLNRDTKNSPLHF
cdr3_nt: TGCAGTGCTCGTCGGTTAAACCGGGACACCAAGAATTCACCCCTCCACTTT
j_call: TRBJ1-6
clone_size: many
cdr3_length: 17
v_call: TRBV20-1
d_call: .

cdr3_aa: CATSDLARSSYNEQFF
cdr3_nt: TGTGCCACCAGTGATTTGGCGCGGAGCTCCTACAATGAGCAGTTCTTC
j_call: TRBJ2-1
clone_size: many
cdr3_length: 16
v_call: TRBV24-1
d_call: .

cdr3_aa: CSAPEIQGEASF
cdr3_nt: TGCAGTGCTCCAGAGATACAGGGGGAAGCTTCCTTT
j_call: TRBJ1-1
clone_size: few
cdr3_length: 12
v_call: TRBV20-1
d_call: TRBD1

cdr3_aa: CSARTARGAFF
cdr3_nt: TGCAGTGCTAGGACAGCCAGGGGAGCTTTCTTT
j_call: TRBJ1-1
clone_size: .
cdr3_length: 11
v_call: TRBV20-1
d_call: .

cdr3_aa: CASSVESQPQHF
cdr3_nt: TGTGCCAGCAGCGTAGAGTCTCAGCCCCAGCATTTT
j_call: TRBJ1-5
clone_size: .
cdr3_length: 12
v_call: TRBV9
d_call: .

cdr3_aa: CASSFYTSGSNEQFF
cdr3_nt: TGTGCCAGCAGTTTTTACACTAGCGGGAGCAATGAGCAGTTCTTC
j_call: TRBJ2-1
clone_size: few
cdr3_length: 15
v_call: TRBV12-3/TRBV12-4
d_call: TRBD2

cdr3_aa: CAWSAGIGGYTF
cdr3_nt: TGTGCCTGGAGTGCAGGGATAGGGGGCTACACCTTC
j_call: TRBJ1-2
clone_size: .
cdr3_length: 12
v_call: TRBV30
d_call: .

cdr3_aa: CASGQRLAGRTGTDTQYF
cdr3_nt: TGTGCTAGTGGCCAACGGCTAGCGGGAAGGACTGGCACAGATACGCAGTATTTT
j_call: TRBJ2-3
clone_size: many
cdr3_length: 18
v_call: TRBV12-5
d_call: TRBD2

cdr3_aa: CAASSGTGGNTEAFF
cdr3_nt: TGTGCCGCCAGCAGCGGGACAGGGGGTAACACTGAAGCTTTCTTT
j_call: TRBJ1-1
clone_size: .
cdr3_length: 15
v_call: TRBV24-1
d_call: TRBD1

cdr3_aa: CASVLAGEAYEQYF
cdr3_nt: TGTGCTAGTGTTCTCGCAGGGGAGGCCTACGAGCAGTACTTC
j_call: TRBJ2-7
clone_size: .
cdr3_length: 14
v_call: TRBV12-5
d_call: .

cdr3_aa: CASSIRDGPYEQYF
cdr3_nt: TGTGCCAGTAGTATTCGGGACGGCCCCTACGAGCAGTACTTC
j_call: TRBJ2-7
clone_size: many
cdr3_length: 14
v_call: TRBV19
d_call: .

cdr3_aa: CASSRRTGDTSSGNTIYF
cdr3_nt: TGTGCCAGCAGTCGAAGGACAGGGGACACTAGCTCTGGAAACACCATATATTTT
j_call: TRBJ1-3
clone_size: .
cdr3_length: 18
v_call: TRBV12-3/TRBV12-4
d_call: TRBD1

cdr3_aa: CASSAKGGLAGVNEQFF
cdr3_nt: TGTGCCAGCAGTGCTAAAGGTGGACTAGCGGGAGTTAATGAGCAGTTCTTC
j_call: TRBJ2-1
clone_size: .
cdr3_length: 17
v_call: TRBV25-1
d_call: TRBD2

cdr3_aa: CASSQGGLKRGYSYEQYF
cdr3_nt: TGTGCCAGCAGCCAAGGGGGGCTTAAGCGGGGGTACTCCTACGAGCAGTACTTC
j_call: TRBJ2-7
clone_size: .
cdr3_length: 18
v_call: TRBV3-1
d_call: TRBD2

cdr3_aa: CASSLARTVATNEKLFF
cdr3_nt: TGTGCCAGCAGCTTAGCGCGAACAGTCGCAACTAATGAAAAACTGTTTTTT
j_call: TRBJ1-4
clone_size: many
cdr3_length: 17
v_call: TRBV7-2
d_call: .

cdr3_aa: CSVEISGIDTQYF
cdr3_nt: TGCAGCGTTGAGATTAGCGGAATAGATACGCAGTATTTT
j_call: TRBJ2-3
clone_size: once
cdr3_length: 13
v_call: TRBV29-1
d_call: .

cdr3_aa: CASWGSGDNEQYF
cdr3_nt: TGTGCCAGCTGGGGTAGCGGGGACAATGAGCAGTACTTC
j_call: TRBJ2-7
clone_size: few
cdr3_length: 13
v_call: TRBV12-3/TRBV12-4
d_call: TRBD2

cdr3_aa: CASSLSPGPRYEQYF
cdr3_nt: TGTGCCAGCAGTTTATCGCCGGGTCCCCGCTACGAGCAGTACTTC
j_call: TRBJ2-7
clone_size: .
cdr3_length: 15
v_call: TRBV2
d_call: .

cdr3_aa: CASSRDRANEQFF
cdr3_nt: TGTGCCAGTTCTCGGGACAGGGCCAATGAGCAGTTCTTC
j_call: TRBJ2-1
clone_size: .
cdr3_length: 13
v_call: TRBV19
d_call: TRBD1

cdr3_aa: CAISESIRTGGGSNQPQHF
cdr3_nt: TGTGCCATCAGTGAGTCGATTAGGACAGGGGGCGGAAGCAATCAGCCCCAGCATTTT
j_call: TRBJ1-5
clone_size: .
cdr3_length: 19
v_call: TRBV10-3
d_call: TRBD1

cdr3_aa: CASSDVAGGQETQYF
cdr3_nt: TGCGCCAGCAGTGATGTAGCGGGAGGCCAAGAGACCCAGTACTTC
j_call: TRBJ2-5
clone_size: many
cdr3_length: 15
v_call: TRBV10-1
d_call: TRBD2

cdr3_aa: CASSFSGSYEQYF
cdr3_nt: TGTGCCAGCAGTTTTAGCGGGTCCTACGAGCAGTACTTC
j_call: TRBJ2-7
clone_size: .
cdr3_length: 13
v_call: TRBV7-9
d_call: TRBD2

cdr3_aa: CASSVIAGIPVTDTQYF
cdr3_nt: TGTGCCAGCAGCGTAATTGCGGGGATTCCCGTCACAGATACGCAGTATTTT
j_call: TRBJ2-3
clone_size: many
cdr3_length: 17
v_call: TRBV9
d_call: .

cdr3_aa: CASSLGVDYEQYF
cdr3_nt: TGTGCCAGCAGCCTAGGGGTGGACTACGAGCAGTACTTC
j_call: TRBJ2-7
clone_size: many
cdr3_length: 13
v_call: TRBV7-2
d_call: .

cdr3_aa: CASSEEGWYQETQYF
cdr3_nt: TGTGCCAGCAGTGAAGAGGGTTGGTACCAAGAGACCCAGTACTTC
j_call: TRBJ2-5
clone_size: .
cdr3_length: 15
v_call: TRBV2
d_call: .

cdr3_aa: CASSEGPTDTQYF
cdr3_nt: TGTGCCAGCAGTGAGGGCCCGACAGATACGCAGTATTTT
j_call: TRBJ2-3
clone_size: many
cdr3_length: 13
v_call: TRBV5-4
d_call: .

cdr3_aa: CSVAWDRRRDTQYF
cdr3_nt: TGCAGCGTAGCGTGGGACCGTCGGCGAGATACGCAGTATTTT
j_call: TRBJ2-3
clone_size: .
cdr3_length: 14
v_call: TRBV29-1
d_call: .

cdr3_aa: CASSSFEEAFF
cdr3_nt: TGTGCCAGCAGCTCTTTCGAGGAAGCTTTCTTT
j_call: TRBJ1-1
clone_size: many
cdr3_length: 11
v_call: TRBV12-3/TRBV12-4
d_call: .

cdr3_aa: CSANDLEGGTEAFF
cdr3_nt: TGCAGTGCTAATGACTTGGAGGGGGGCACTGAAGCTTTCTTT
j_call: TRBJ1-1
clone_size: .
cdr3_length: 14
v_call: TRBV20-1
d_call: .

cdr3_aa: CASLRDSSVGYTF
cdr3_nt: TGTGCCAGCCTTCGGGACAGCTCAGTTGGCTACACCTTC
j_call: TRBJ1-2
clone_size: many
cdr3_length: 13
v_call: TRBV2
d_call: TRBD1

cdr3_aa: CAIRDRGYEQYF
cdr3_nt: TGTGCCATCAGGGATAGGGGATACGAGCAGTACTTC
j_call: TRBJ2-7
clone_size: many
cdr3_length: 12
v_call: TRBV10-3
d_call: .

cdr3_aa: CAIRGAGTVPTYEQYF
cdr3_nt: TGTGCCATCAGGGGGGCGGGAACAGTACCCACCTACGAGCAGTACTTC
j_call: TRBJ2-7
clone_size: .
cdr3_length: 16
v_call: TRBV10-3
d_call: .

cdr3_aa: CASSSPISTGELFF
cdr3_nt: TGTGCCAGCAGCTCCCCCATCAGCACCGGGGAGCTGTTTTTT
j_call: TRBJ2-2
clone_size: many
cdr3_length: 14
v_call: TRBV11-2
d_call: .

cdr3_aa: CSAPAEAADTQYF
cdr3_nt: TGCAGTGCCCCAGCTGAGGCAGCAGATACGCAGTATTTT
j_call: TRBJ2-3
clone_size: many
cdr3_length: 13
v_call: TRBV20-1
d_call: .

cdr3_aa: CASSERPAHNGYTF
cdr3_nt: TGTGCCAGCAGCGAACGACCCGCCCACAATGGCTACACCTTC
j_call: TRBJ1-2
clone_size: many
cdr3_length: 14
v_call: TRBV11-2
d_call: .

cdr3_aa: CASSPTQGAYEQYF
cdr3_nt: TGTGCCAGCTCACCGACTCAGGGGGCATACGAGCAGTACTTC
j_call: TRBJ2-7
clone_size: .
cdr3_length: 14
v_call: TRBV18
d_call: TRBD1

cdr3_aa: CASSMGPRTASHGYTF
cdr3_nt: TGTGCCAGCAGTATGGGACCTCGTACCGCTAGTCATGGCTACACCTTC
j_call: TRBJ1-2
clone_size: many
cdr3_length: 16
v_call: TRBV6-1
d_call: .

cdr3_aa: CTTSRGSAGVVYQETQCF
cdr3_nt: TGTACCACCAGCAGAGGGTCGGCGGGGGTCGTGTACCAAGAGACCCAGTGCTTC
j_call: TRBJ2-5
clone_size: .
cdr3_length: 18
v_call: TRBV15
d_call: TRBD2

cdr3_aa: CAISQGPGNTEAFF
cdr3_nt: TGTGCCATCAGCCAGGGACCGGGGAACACTGAAGCTTTCTTT
j_call: TRBJ1-1
clone_size: many
cdr3_length: 14
v_call: TRBV10-3
d_call: .

cdr3_aa: CASSLGDRGREEKLFF
cdr3_nt: TGTGCCAGCAGCTTAGGAGACAGGGGCCGGGAGGAAAAACTGTTTTTT
j_call: TRBJ1-4
clone_size: few
cdr3_length: 16
v_call: TRBV11-2
d_call: TRBD1

cdr3_aa: CAISVGRGSGNTIYF
cdr3_nt: TGTGCCATCAGTGTTGGCAGGGGCTCTGGAAACACCATATATTTT
j_call: TRBJ1-3
clone_size: .
cdr3_length: 15
v_call: TRBV10-3
d_call: .

cdr3_aa: CSTRTVTPNYGYTF
cdr3_nt: TGCAGCACCCGGACCGTTACTCCTAACTATGGCTACACCTTC
j_call: TRBJ1-2
clone_size: .
cdr3_length: 14
v_call: TRBV29-1
d_call: .